This record covers a single T cell receptor beta chain. Its antigen is as yet unknown. This entry belongs to a study of persistence of HIV-infected CD4 T cells. The libraries were made with immunoSEQ version 4 in survey mode. Some clones are missing from TCRdb's copy, which holds only in-frame ones; the method was immunoSEQ multiplex PCR. The data contain about 48,000 clones, 70% to 80% of them singletons. Between the trimmed V and J ends, which lost 7 bases and 6 bases, there was a span of 9 bases. This CDR3 region has 11 residues. Germline loops: CDR1 DFQATT, CDR2 SNEGSKA (reference sequence). Cells were stimulated with CMV-infected fibroblast lysates at 10 ug/mL. Memory cells lacking CD40L and CD69 with high CD45RO were sorted. Before stimulation, PBMCs underwent CD8+ T cell depletion.

The chain combines TRBV20-1 with TRBJ1-4; D is perhaps TRBD1 (5 bases). The material was CD4+ T cells sorted from PBMCs after roughly 17-hour stimulation, obtained from a patient who received antiretroviral therapy. This clonotype originated in an adult man with HIV who was CMV-seropositive. The CDR3 nucleotides read TGCAGTGGGGACCGGCATGAAAAACTGTTTTTT. As protein: CSGDRHEKLFF.